This T cell receptor beta chain was obtained from a study of blood T cell repertoires in COVID-19. Study in general: From T cells, B-cell-depleted T cells, or PBMCs came the material, which was cDNA or gDNA.

Assay: immunoSEQ multiplex PCR; the TCRdb copy retains only in-frame clones and omits some. The sample includes about 220,000 clones, more than 65% of them seen just once. V lost 0 bases and J lost 3, with 5 bases in between. Looked up from germline, CDR1 is MNHEY and CDR2 is SMNVEV (reference sequence). This CDR3 comprises 14 residues. The clonotype comes from a man in his forties who had recovered from COVID-19. The chain joins TRBV27 to TRBJ1-4, with D unclear. Sample: peripheral blood. CDR3: CASSLSGPNEKLFF. For the CDR3, the DNA is TGTGCCAGCAGTTTATCGGGCCCTAATGAAAAACTGTTTTTT. The entire variable domain, with the rest obtained from reference TRBV27 and TRBJ1-4, is as follows: EAQVTQNPRYLITVTGKKLTVTCSQNMNHEYMSWYRQDPGLGLRQIYYSMNVEVTDKGDVPEGYKVSRKEKRNFPLILESPSPNQTSLYFCASSLSGPNEKLFFGSGTQLSVL.